Sequencing of this T cell receptor beta chain was carried out in a study of PD-1 blockade in classical Hodgkin lymphoma. Study outcomes and limitations: Newly diagnosed patients and complete responders had comparable diversity at baseline. Excluded were patients who started nivolumab under 1 year after ASCT, a group that had lower diversity.

The repertoire was sequenced with immunoSEQ multiplex PCR; TCRdb's copy has only in-frame clones and lacks some. Of about 21,000 clones listed, 76% are singletons. For this clone: Its target is unknown.

Noted time point: cycle 4 day 1 (C4D1), after about 6 weeks of nivolumab. Relapses following autologous stem cell transplantation were seen in all patients, with brentuximab vedotin exposure varying. The sequenced sample was peripheral blood mononuclear cells (PBMCs), obtained before the fourth cycle of nivolumab. The TCR originated in a human donor with classical Hodgkin lymphoma.

Here the CDR3 reads CASSILQGAGYGYTF. DNA for the CDR3: TGTGCCAGTAGCATACTACAGGGGGCGGGCTATGGCTACACCTTC. The chain recombines TRBV19 with TRBJ1-2, with 9 nucleotides matching TRBD1. Losses at the gene ends were 6 bases for V and 4 bases for J; bases not matched to a gene: 9. CDR1 LNHDA and CDR2 SQIVND come from the germline V gene (reference sequence). The CDR3 length is 15 residues.